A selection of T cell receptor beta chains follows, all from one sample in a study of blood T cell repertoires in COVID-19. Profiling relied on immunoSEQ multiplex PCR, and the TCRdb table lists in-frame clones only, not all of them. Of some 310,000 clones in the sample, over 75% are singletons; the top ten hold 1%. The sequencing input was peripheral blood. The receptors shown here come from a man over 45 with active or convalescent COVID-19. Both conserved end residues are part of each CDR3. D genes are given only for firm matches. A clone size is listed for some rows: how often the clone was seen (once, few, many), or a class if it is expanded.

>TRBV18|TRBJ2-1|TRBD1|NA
CASSPMGQSSYNEQFF
TGTGCCAGCTCACCTATGGGACAGAGCTCCTACAATGAGCAGTTCTTC
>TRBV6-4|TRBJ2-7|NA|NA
CASSARRGQPSYEQYF
TGTGCCAGCAGTGCTCGGAGGGGACAGCCTTCCTACGAGCAGTACTTC
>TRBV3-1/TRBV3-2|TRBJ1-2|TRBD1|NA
CASSQYRGNYGYTF
TGTGCCAGCAGCCAATACAGGGGTAACTATGGCTACACCTTC
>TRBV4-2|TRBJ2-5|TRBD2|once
CASSQAATSDQETQYF
TGTGCCAGCAGCCAAGCCGCGACTAGCGACCAAGAGACCCAGTACTTC
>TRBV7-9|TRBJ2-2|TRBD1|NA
CASSPTTGDTGELFF
TGTGCCAGCAGCCCAACGACAGGGGACACCGGGGAGCTGTTTTTT
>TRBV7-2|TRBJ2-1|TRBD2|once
CASSSAGATKAGQFF
TGTGCCAGCAGCTCAGCGGGGGCCACCAAGGCTGGGCAGTTCTTC
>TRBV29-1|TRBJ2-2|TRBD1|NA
CSVEQSDRGYTGELFF
TGCAGCGTTGAACAGTCGGACAGGGGATACACCGGGGAGCTGTTTTTT
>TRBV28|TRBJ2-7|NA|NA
CASSPGTPNYEQYF
TGTGCCAGCAGCCCCGGGACACCGAACTACGAGCAGTACTTC
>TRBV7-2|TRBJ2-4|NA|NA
CASSPSGWRYIQYF
TGTGCCAGCAGCCCTTCGGGGTGGAGGTACATTCAGTACTTC
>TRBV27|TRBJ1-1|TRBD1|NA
CASSPPGTGNTEAFF
TGTGCCAGCAGTCCTCCCGGGACAGGGAACACTGAAGCTTTCTTT
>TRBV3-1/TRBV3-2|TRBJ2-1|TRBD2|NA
CASSPWTSGGREQFF
TGTGCCAGCAGCCCGTGGACTAGCGGGGGACGCGAGCAGTTCTTC
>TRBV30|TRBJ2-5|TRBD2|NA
CAWSGLAAQETQYF
TGTGCCTGGAGTGGGCTAGCGGCTCAAGAGACCCAGTACTTC
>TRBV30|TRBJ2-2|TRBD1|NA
CAWSRGPGELFF
TGTGCCTGGAGTAGGGGGCCCGGGGAGCTGTTTTTT
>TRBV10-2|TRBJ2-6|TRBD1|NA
CASTRDRGSGANVLTF
TGCGCCAGCACCCGGGACAGGGGCTCTGGGGCCAACGTCCTGACTTTC
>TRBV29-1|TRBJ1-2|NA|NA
CSVGQVSGYTF
TGCAGCGTTGGACAGGTATCTGGCTACACCTTC
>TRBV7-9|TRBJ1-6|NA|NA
CASSFSDIYSPLHF
TGTGCCAGCAGCTTTTCGGACATTTATTCACCCCTCCACTTT
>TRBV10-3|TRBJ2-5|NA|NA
CAISEASGTQPPQYF
TGTGCCATCAGTGAGGCTTCAGGGACACAACCACCCCAGTACTTC
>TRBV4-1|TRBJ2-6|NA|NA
CASSQPQGKGLSGANVLTF
TGCGCCAGCAGCCAGCCCCAGGGGAAGGGTCTCTCTGGGGCCAACGTCCTGACTTTC
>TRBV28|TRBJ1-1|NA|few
CASKSLAVGGTEAFF
TGTGCCAGCAAATCCCTGGCGGTGGGGGGAACTGAAGCTTTCTTT
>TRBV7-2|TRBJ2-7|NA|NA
CASSSFPPFHEQYF
TGTGCCAGCAGCTCATTTCCCCCATTTCACGAGCAGTACTTC
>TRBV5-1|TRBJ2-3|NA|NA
CASSLDRTTDTQYF
TGCGCCAGCAGCTTGGACAGGACCACAGATACGCAGTATTTT
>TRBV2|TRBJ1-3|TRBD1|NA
CAISTGIGNTIYF
TGTGCCATTTCGACAGGGATTGGAAACACCATATATTTT
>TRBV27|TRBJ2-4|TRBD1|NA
CASTSRGHGAKNIQYF
TGTGCCAGCACCTCCAGGGGGCATGGAGCCAAAAACATTCAGTACTTC
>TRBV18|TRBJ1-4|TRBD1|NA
CASSLTSAGTGDEKLFF
TGTGCCAGCTCCCTAACCAGCGCCGGGACAGGCGACGAAAAACTGTTTTTT
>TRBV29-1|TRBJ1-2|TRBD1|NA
CSGANRGRGQEGYTF
TGCAGCGGCGCTAACAGGGGCAGGGGGCAAGAAGGCTACACCTTC
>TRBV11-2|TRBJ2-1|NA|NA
CASSSTNYPGTEQFF
TGTGCCAGCAGCTCTACCAATTACCCCGGGACAGAGCAGTTCTTC
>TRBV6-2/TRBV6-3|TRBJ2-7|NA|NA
CASSYYSGDGKQYF
TGTGCCAGCAGTTACTATAGCGGAGATGGGAAGCAGTACTTC
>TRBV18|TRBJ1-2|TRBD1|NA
CASSPDGGGLRTF
TGTGCCAGCTCACCAGACGGAGGGGGCCTTCGGACCTTC
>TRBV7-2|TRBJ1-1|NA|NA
CASSTTRQATEAFF
TGTGCCAGCAGCACCACCCGACAGGCCACTGAAGCTTTCTTT
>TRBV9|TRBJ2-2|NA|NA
CASSVGGWPASAGELFF
TGTGCCAGCAGCGTCGGGGGTTGGCCGGCCTCTGCCGGGGAGCTGTTTTTT
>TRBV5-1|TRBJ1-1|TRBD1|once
CASSSQGVNTEAFF
TGCGCCAGCAGCTCCCAGGGGGTGAACACTGAAGCTTTCTTT
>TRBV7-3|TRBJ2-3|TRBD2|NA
CASSLGLAGLGDTQYF
TGTGCCAGCAGCTTGGGACTAGCGGGATTGGGGGATACGCAGTATTTT
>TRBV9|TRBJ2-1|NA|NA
CASSVGSGHNEQFF
TGTGCCAGCAGCGTAGGTAGCGGCCACAATGAGCAGTTCTTC